This T cell receptor beta chain was identified during a study of T cells after yellow fever vaccination. The wider study: Any fraction with a low cell number was prepared using SMART-Seq v4 Ultra Low Input. Study-wide findings and caveats: A small share of clonotypes appeared in both CD4 and CD8 compartments. Secondary responses were weaker yet peaked faster, day 5 versus 15.

The TCR cDNA carried a universal primer site and UMIs from 5'RACE template switching. TCRdb ran MiXCR on the 5' RACE reads and lists one entry per CDR3 protein. This sample has approximately 61,000 distinct CDR3 sequences, with roughly 7.4% found just once. The V gene's germline CDR1 is MDHEN and CDR2 SYDVKM. The CDR3 is made up of 18 amino acids. The V end lost 1 base, the J end lost 2 bases, and 18 bases lay between the germline ends. This clonotype was detected only a few times. The target antigen is unknown. This sequence joins TRBV28 and TRBJ1-5; D might be TRBD1 (5 bases). The clonotype comes from a man younger than 35 who received the YFV17D yellow fever vaccine. The sequencing here drew on CD8+ T cells sorted from PBMCs, taken on the day of the first yellow fever vaccination. CDR3 bases: TGTGCCAGCAGTTTATCCCGGTGGGGGGATAGGGGCAATCAGCCCCAGCATTTT. This translates into CASSLSRWGDRGNQPQHF.